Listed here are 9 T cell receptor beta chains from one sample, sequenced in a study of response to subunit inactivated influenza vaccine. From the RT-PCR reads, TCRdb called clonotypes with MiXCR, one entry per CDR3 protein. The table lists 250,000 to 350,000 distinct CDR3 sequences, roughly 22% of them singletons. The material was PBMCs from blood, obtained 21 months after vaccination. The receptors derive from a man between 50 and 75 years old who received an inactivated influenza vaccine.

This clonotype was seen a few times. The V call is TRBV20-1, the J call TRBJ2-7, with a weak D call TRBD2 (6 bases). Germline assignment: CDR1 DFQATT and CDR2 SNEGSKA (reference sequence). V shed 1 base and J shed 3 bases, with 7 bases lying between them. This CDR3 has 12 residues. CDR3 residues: CSARVSGYEQYF. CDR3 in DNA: TGCAGTGCTAGAGTTAGCGGCTACGAGCAGTACTTC.

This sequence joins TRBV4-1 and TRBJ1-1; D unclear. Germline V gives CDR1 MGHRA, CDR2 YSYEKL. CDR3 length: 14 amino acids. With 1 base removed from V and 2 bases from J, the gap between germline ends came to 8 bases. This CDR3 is CASSQVGPNTEAFF. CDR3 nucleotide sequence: TGCGCCAGCAGCCAAGTGGGCCCTAACACTGAAGCTTTCTTT.

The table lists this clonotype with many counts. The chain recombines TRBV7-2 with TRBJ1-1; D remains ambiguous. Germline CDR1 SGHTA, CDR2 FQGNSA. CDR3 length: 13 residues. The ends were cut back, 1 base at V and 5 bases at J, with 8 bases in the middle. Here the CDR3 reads CASSLGYGTEAFF. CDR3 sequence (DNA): TGTGCCAGCAGCTTAGGTTATGGAACTGAAGCTTTCTTT.

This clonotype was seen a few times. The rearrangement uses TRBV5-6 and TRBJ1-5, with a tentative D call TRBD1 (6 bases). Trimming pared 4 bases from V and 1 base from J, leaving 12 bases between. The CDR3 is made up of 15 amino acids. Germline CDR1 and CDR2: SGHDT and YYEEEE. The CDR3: CASSTGFSSNQPQHF. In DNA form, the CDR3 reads TGTGCCAGCAGCACAGGGTTTAGCAGCAATCAGCCCCAGCATTTT.

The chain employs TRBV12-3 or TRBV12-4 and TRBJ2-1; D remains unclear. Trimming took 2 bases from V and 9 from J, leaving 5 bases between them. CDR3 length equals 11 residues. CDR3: CASSLFVEQFF. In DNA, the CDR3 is TGTGCCAGCAGTTTATTTGTTGAGCAGTTCTTC.

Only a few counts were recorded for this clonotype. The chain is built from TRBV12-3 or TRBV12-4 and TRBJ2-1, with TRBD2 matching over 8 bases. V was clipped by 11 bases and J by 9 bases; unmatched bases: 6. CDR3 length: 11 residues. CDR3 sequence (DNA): TGTGCCGGCGGGGCGGGGGGTGAGCAGTTCTTC. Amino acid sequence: CAGGAGGEQFF.

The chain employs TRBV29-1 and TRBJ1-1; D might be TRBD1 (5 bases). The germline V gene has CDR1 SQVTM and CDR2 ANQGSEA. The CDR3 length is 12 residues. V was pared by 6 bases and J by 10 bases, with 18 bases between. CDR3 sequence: CSVPKQAAGAFF. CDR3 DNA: TGCAGCGTCCCTAAACAGGCCGCAGGAGCTTTCTTT.

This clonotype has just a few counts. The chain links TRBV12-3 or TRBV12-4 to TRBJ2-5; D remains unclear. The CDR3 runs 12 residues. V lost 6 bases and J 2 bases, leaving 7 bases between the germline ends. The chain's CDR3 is CASRGFQETQYF. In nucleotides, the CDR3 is TGTGCCAGCAGGGGGTTTCAAGAGACCCAGTACTTC.

The chain's CDR3 is CASRGRDRANGYTF. For the CDR3, the DNA is TGTGCCAGCAGGGGCCGGGACAGGGCAAATGGCTACACCTTC. V gene TRBV11-2 combines with J gene TRBJ1-2; TRBD1 aligns across 9 bases. Germline V CDR1 and CDR2: SGHAT, FQNNGV. The CDR3 consists of 14 residues. V lost 6 bases, J lost 6 bases, and 8 bases stayed unmatched.